These 27 T cell receptor beta chains were all obtained from the same sample, sequenced in a study of identifying expanded T cells in peripheral blood. TCRdb's copy holds only in-frame clones and misses some; the assay was immunoSEQ multiplex PCR. The sample carries 100,000 or so clones, around 85% recorded once. Input material: blood. The receptor set was obtained from a person aged 18 to 70 in good health.

This sequence joins TRBV7-6 and TRBJ2-2, with 8 bases that match TRBD1. CDR1 and CDR2 (germline): SGHVS, FNYEAQ. This CDR3 spans 13 amino acids. Unmatched junction bases numbered 8, after V lost 9 bases and J lost 8 bases. The CDR3 DNA follows: TGTGCCAGTGGACAGGGCGTACTAGGGGAGCTGTTTTTT. As protein: CASGQGVLGELFF. Drawing the rest from reference TRBV7-6 and TRBJ2-2, the complete variable domain is GAGVSQSPRYKVTKRGQDVALRCDPISGHVSLYWYRQALGQGPEFLTYFNYEAQQDKSGLPNDRFSAERPEGSISTLTIQRTEQRDSAMYRCASGQGVLGELFFGEGSRLTVL.

This clone was recorded once. The chain uses TRBV4-3 and TRBJ1-3; D might be TRBD1 (6 bases). Trimming took 0 bases from V and 0 from J, leaving 15 bases between them. This CDR3 has 18 residues. The germline V gene has CDR1 LGHNA and CDR2 YSLEER. CDR3 in amino acids: CASSQEIPGGRSGNTIYF. CDR3 sequence (DNA): TGCGCCAGCAGCCAAGAGATCCCCGGGGGGCGCTCTGGAAACACCATATATTTT.

The chain carries TRBV7-2 and TRBJ2-5, with D hard to call. With the DNA end fitting TRBJ2-7 better, the J assignment may be wrong. CDR3 length equals 12 residues. CDR1 and CDR2 (germline): SGHTA, FQGNSA. The CDR3 nucleotides read TGTGCCAGCAGCCTGTACTCCTACGAGCAGTACTTC. This codes for CASSLYSYEQYF.

The chain combines TRBV28 with TRBJ1-4; D is unclear. Germline V gives CDR1 MDHEN, CDR2 SYDVKM. The CDR3 has 14 amino acids. Trimming left V 6 bases short and J 5 bases short, with 13 bases between. CDR3 amino acids: CASSPGGLNEKLFF. The CDR3 coding sequence is TGTGCCAGCAGCCCCGGAGGGTTGAATGAAAAACTGTTTTTT.

The DNA of the CDR3 is TGTGCCAGCAGTTTGTTCCACGAGCAGTACTTC. It yields the protein CASSLFHEQYF. V is TRBV28 and J is TRBJ2-7; D gene unclear. The V gene's germline CDR1 is MDHEN and CDR2 SYDVKM. This CDR3 comprises 11 residues. Trimming removed 3 bases at V and 5 bases at J, with 5 bases between.

The chain joins TRBV27 to TRBJ1-2, with 10 bases that match TRBD1. CDR1 and CDR2 from the germline V gene are MNHEY and SMNVEV (reference sequence). CDR3 length equals 17 residues. Trimming removed 10 bases from V and 3 bases from J; junction bases left unmatched: 17. DNA for the CDR3: TGTGCCACCCTCTACCGGCTAGACAGGGGGCTAGACTATGGCTACACCTTC. Its protein is CATLYRLDRGLDYGYTF.

The V call is TRBV19, the J call TRBJ1-2, with TRBD1 matching over 8 bases. This CDR3 is 15 amino acids long. Germline assignment: CDR1 LNHDA and CDR2 SQIVND (reference sequence). V trimming: 5 bases; J trimming: 8 bases; junction bases outside the gene matches: 13. CDR3 protein: CASSSLGQASWGYTF. The CDR3 DNA sequence: TGTGCCAGTAGTTCCTTGGGACAGGCATCTTGGGGCTACACCTTC. The complete variable domain, with remaining parts taken from reference TRBV19 and TRBJ1-2, reads DGGITQSPKYLFRKEGQNVTLSCEQNLNHDAMYWYRQDPGQGLRLIYYSQIVNDFQKGDIAEGYSVSREKKESFPLTVTSAQKNPTAFYLCASSSLGQASWGYTFGSGTRLTVV.

The chain is built from TRBV11-2 and TRBJ1-5; a possible D gene is TRBD1 (5 bases). The CDR3 spans 16 residues. The germline V gene has CDR1 SGHAT and CDR2 FQNNGV. The V and J ends lost 0 bases and 3 bases respectively, with 12 bases between them. CDR3 in DNA: TGTGCCAGCAGCTTAGACCACGACAGAGTCAATCAGCCCCAGCATTTT. This translates into CASSLDHDRVNQPQHF.

The chain recombines TRBV7-2 with TRBJ1-2; D possibly corresponds to TRBD1 (6 bases). The ends were cut back, 4 bases at V and 5 bases at J, with 17 bases in the middle. The CDR3 extends over 15 amino acids. The germline V gene encodes CDR1 SGHTA and CDR2 FQGNSA. This CDR3 reads CASSWTPGGYYGYTF. The CDR3 DNA reads TGTGCCAGCAGCTGGACCCCGGGGGGCTATTATGGCTACACCTTC.

The genes are TRBV13 and TRBJ1-1; D is undetermined. The germline V and J ends were trimmed by 0 bases and 4 bases, with 12 bases remaining between them. Germline CDR1 is PRHDT and CDR2 is FYEKMQ (reference sequence). This CDR3 comprises 15 residues. CDR3 sequence (DNA): TGTGCCAGCAGCTTAGGCCTCCGGGATGGCACTGAAGCTTTCTTT. It encodes CASSLGLRDGTEAFF. Based on the CDR3 plus reference TRBV13 and TRBJ1-1, the full variable domain is AAGVIQSPRHLIKEKRETATLKCYPIPRHDTVYWYQQGPGQDPQFLISFYEKMQSDKGSIPDRFSAQQFSDYHSELNMSSLELGDSALYFCASSLGLRDGTEAFFGQGTRLTVV.

The CDR3 nucleotides are TGTGCCAGCAGCCCCAGGGGGTGGGGTGGCTACACCTTC. This translates into CASSPRGWGGYTF. The J gene is TRBJ1-2, the V gene TRBV11-2; 7 nucleotides line up with TRBD1. J was trimmed by 7 bases and V by 5 bases; bases with no gene match: 7. Germline CDR1 SGHAT, CDR2 FQNNGV. The CDR3 length is 13 residues.

The J gene is TRBJ1-1, the V gene TRBV6-4, with TRBD1 matching 10 bases. Germline trimming cut 6 bases from V and 1 base from J; bases unmatched to any gene: 14. Per the germline V gene, CDR1 is MRHNA and CDR2 is SNTAGT. The CDR3 totals 18 residues. CDR3 in DNA: TGTGCCAGCAGGATTCCGGGACAGGGGCTGGAAGGGAACACTGAAGCTTTCTTT. This translates into CASRIPGQGLEGNTEAFF.

The chain joins TRBV4-2 to TRBJ2-7; D ambiguous. This CDR3 contains 15 residues. V lost 0 bases and J lost 2, with 11 bases in between. Per germline, CDR1 LGHNA and CDR2 YNFKEQ. Here the CDR3 DNA reads TGTGCCAGCAGCCAAGAAGGAAGGTCGACCTACGAGCAGTACTTC. Its protein is CASSQEGRSTYEQYF.

The V and J genes are TRBV15 and TRBJ1-3; D is unclear. The CDR3 runs 17 residues. Germline lookup yields CDR1 LNHNV and CDR2 YYDKDF (reference sequence). V was trimmed by 1 base and J by 0 bases, leaving 13 bases between them. CDR3 in amino acids: CATSRAFEPPSGNTIYF. DNA for the CDR3: TGTGCCACCAGCAGAGCTTTCGAACCTCCCTCTGGAAACACCATATATTTT.

The rearrangement uses TRBV4-1 and TRBJ2-7; D is perhaps TRBD1 (5 bases). Germline CDR1 reads MGHRA; CDR2 reads YSYEKL. V was cut by 3 bases and J by 0 bases, with 15 bases left in between. CDR3 size: 16 residues. This CDR3 reads CASSQPRGRSSYEQYF. The CDR3 DNA follows: TGCGCCAGCAGCCAGCCTAGGGGCCGCAGCTCCTACGAGCAGTACTTC.

The chain uses TRBV5-4 and TRBJ2-1, with 14 bases aligning to TRBD2. The CDR3 runs 18 residues. Germline CDR1 and CDR2: SGHNT and YYREEE (reference sequence). The ends lost 5 bases at V and 0 bases at J; junction bases unmatched: 7. CDR3 residues: CASSAGTSGGSSYNEQFF. The CDR3 DNA reads as TGTGCCAGCAGTGCCGGGACTAGCGGGGGAAGCTCCTACAATGAGCAGTTCTTC.

The V gene is TRBV7-2, the J gene TRBJ1-5; D is possibly TRBD1 (6 bases). Germline loops: CDR1 SGHTA, CDR2 FQGNSA. V lost 1 base and J 3 bases, leaving 7 bases between the germline ends. The CDR3 spans 14 residues. CDR3 amino acids: CASSLGTVNQPQHF. The CDR3, as DNA: TGTGCCAGCAGCTTAGGGACAGTCAATCAGCCCCAGCATTTT.

The CDR3 region is CASSPPLVYPETQYF. CDR3 DNA: TGTGCCAGCAGCCCGCCACTAGTCTATCCAGAGACCCAGTACTTC. The chain couples TRBV14 to TRBJ2-5, with D possibly being TRBD2 (5 bases). This CDR3 is built from 15 residues. Germline V gene data show CDR1 as SGHDN and CDR2 as FVKESK. Trimming pared 4 bases from V and 4 bases from J, leaving 16 bases between.

V and J are TRBV4-1 and TRBJ2-2; 7 nucleotides match TRBD2. The CDR3 loop spans 19 amino acids. The germline V gene encodes CDR1 MGHRA and CDR2 YSYEKL. V lost 0 bases to trimming and J lost 0 bases; unmatched junction nucleotides: 10. CDR3 in DNA: TGCGCCAGCAGCCAAGATAGTCCTACGGGGGGTGCGAACACCGGGGAGCTGTTTTTT. Translating gives CASSQDSPTGGANTGELFF.

This chain links TRBV30 with TRBJ2-7; 11 nucleotides align to TRBD1. Germline V gene lookup returns CDR1 GTSNPN and CDR2 SVGIG (reference sequence). The CDR3 totals 14 residues. Trimming removed 6 bases from V and 0 bases from J; junction bases left unmatched: 4. CDR3 bases: TGTGCCTGCTCCGGGACAGGGGGCTCCTACGAGCAGTACTTC. Translated: CACSGTGGSYEQYF.

The chain couples TRBV5-1 to TRBJ2-2; the D gene is possibly TRBD2 (5 bases). Germline V gene lookup returns CDR1 SGHRS and CDR2 YFSETQ. This CDR3 spans 15 amino acids. Deletions cut 0 bases from V and 7 bases from J, with 13 bases between. The CDR3 nucleotides read TGCGCCAGCAGCTTGGCCGAAGGAGCGGACGGGGAGCTGTTTTTT. It codes for CASSLAEGADGELFF.

V usage is TRBV7-8 and J usage is TRBJ1-1, with D unclear. The CDR3 runs 14 residues. V was trimmed by 2 bases and J by 0 bases, leaving 7 bases between them. Germline lookup yields CDR1 SGHVS and CDR2 FQNEAQ. The CDR3 sequence is CASSLNLLNTEAFF. The CDR3 DNA reads as TGTGCCAGCAGCTTAAATCTCCTGAACACTGAAGCTTTCTTT.

The V and J genes are TRBV13 and TRBJ1-6; D remains ambiguous. Germline CDR1 PRHDT, CDR2 FYEKMQ (reference sequence). Deletions cut 8 bases from V and 0 bases from J, with 5 bases between. The CDR3 consists of 13 residues. The CDR3 sequence: CASQSSYNSPLHF. The CDR3 nucleotides are TGTGCCAGCCAGAGCTCCTATAATTCACCCCTCCACTTT.

The V gene is TRBV13, the J gene TRBJ1-1; D possibly corresponds to TRBD1 (5 bases). This CDR3 region has 13 residues. The V gene lost 7 bases and the J gene lost 6 bases, with 15 bases spanning the gap. The germline gives CDR1 PRHDT, CDR2 FYEKMQ (reference sequence). DNA of the CDR3: TGTGCCAGCACCCGAGGCGAACAGGCTGAAGCTTTCTTT. It yields the protein CASTRGEQAEAFF.

The chain recombines TRBV7-9 with TRBJ2-1, with TRBD2 matching 12 bases. From germline, CDR1 is SEHNR and CDR2 FQNEAQ (reference sequence). The CDR3 length is 18 residues. V trimming: 10 bases; J trimming: 0 bases; junction bases outside the gene matches: 13. CDR3 sequence: CATSGTSGSASSYNEQFF. CDR3 nucleotides: TGTGCCACCTCCGGGACTAGCGGGTCCGCCAGCTCCTACAATGAGCAGTTCTTC.

V gene TRBV19 combines with J gene TRBJ1-1; the D is unclear. V lost 4 bases and J lost 8, with 14 bases in between. The CDR3 spans 13 residues. Germline V gives CDR1 LNHDA, CDR2 SQIVND (reference sequence). CDR3 nucleotide sequence: TGTGCCAGTAGTACCCAACATGGACTCGAAGCTTTCTTT. Protein product: CASSTQHGLEAFF.

V usage is TRBV6-6 and J usage is TRBJ2-1; 14 bases align to TRBD2. Per germline, CDR1 MNHNY and CDR2 SVGAGI (reference sequence). The CDR3 covers 15 residues. J lost 10 bases, V lost 5 bases, and 7 bases had no gene match. Written as DNA, the CDR3 is TGTGCCAGCAGTACGACTAGCGGGGGGGCTCGGGAGCAGTTCTTC. Residues: CASSTTSGGAREQFF.